Included here is one T cell receptor (beta chain) sequence, with context. The data belong to a study of blood T cell repertoires in COVID-19. Under the authors' procedure: Counts of nucleated cells, estimated from reference gene primer amplification, were obtained. Clones were sequenced by immunoSEQ multiplex PCR, and TCRdb holds only the in-frame ones, with some missing. Clonal size and the V and J genes are those of that table, whereas D and trimming came from the DNA. Of roughly 300,000 clones in the sample, 80% to 90% were seen once. In terms of age and location, participants ranged from roughly 18 to 89 years and lived in approximately 26 US areas. Clinical history reported by participants formed the basis on which cohorts were assigned. Trimming cost V 1 base and J 0 bases, with 4 bases left between them. The CDR3 runs 14 residues. Germline CDR1 reads MNHNS; CDR2 reads SASEGT.

The chain joins TRBV6-1 to TRBJ1-3; D is undetermined. Sequencing input: PBMCs or T cells enriched from blood (not recorded which). The receptor was isolated from a woman in her twenties or thirties who had recovered from COVID-19. CDR3 nucleotides: TGTGCCAGCAGTGAAGAGCGCTCTGGAAACACCATATATTTT. This translates into CASSEERSGNTIYF.